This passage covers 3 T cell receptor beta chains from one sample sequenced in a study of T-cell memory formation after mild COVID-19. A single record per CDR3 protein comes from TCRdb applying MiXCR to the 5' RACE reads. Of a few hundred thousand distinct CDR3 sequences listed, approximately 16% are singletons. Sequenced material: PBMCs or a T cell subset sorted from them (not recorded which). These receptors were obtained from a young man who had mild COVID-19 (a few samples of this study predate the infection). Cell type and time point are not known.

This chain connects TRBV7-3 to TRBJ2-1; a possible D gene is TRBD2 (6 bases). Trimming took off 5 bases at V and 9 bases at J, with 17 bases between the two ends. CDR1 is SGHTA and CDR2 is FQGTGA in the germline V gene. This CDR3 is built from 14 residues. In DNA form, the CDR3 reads TGTGCCAGCAGCCCCCCCGGCGGGGTGGGTGAGCAGTTCTTC. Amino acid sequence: CASSPPGGVGEQFF.

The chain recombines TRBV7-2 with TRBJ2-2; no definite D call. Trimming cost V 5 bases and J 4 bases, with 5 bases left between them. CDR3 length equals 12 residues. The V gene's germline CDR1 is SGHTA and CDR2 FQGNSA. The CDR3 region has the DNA TGTGCCAGCAGCGAATTCACCGGGGAGCTGTTTTTT. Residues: CASSEFTGELFF.

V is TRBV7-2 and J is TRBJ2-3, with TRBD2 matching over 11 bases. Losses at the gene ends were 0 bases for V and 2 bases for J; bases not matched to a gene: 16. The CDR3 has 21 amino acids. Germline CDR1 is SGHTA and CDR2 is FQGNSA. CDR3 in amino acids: CASSLAPTSGGLFSPTDTQYF. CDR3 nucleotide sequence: TGTGCCAGCAGCTTAGCCCCCACTAGCGGGGGCCTTTTTTCACCCACAGATACGCAGTATTTT.